This T cell receptor (beta chain) was identified in a study of T-cell reconstitution after alpha-beta-depleted transplantation in children. Study-wide findings and caveats: Surviving recipient cells, namely T cells and thymic progenitors, were the source of high day-60 TCRbeta diversity in some patients. At the one-year point after transplant, T-cell counts and TCRbeta diversity were found to come mostly from T cells that had been newly produced.

Details on this clonotype: Its antigen is currently unknown.

The CDR3 consists of 15 residues. Per germline, CDR1 MGHRA and CDR2 YSYEKL. The V end lost 0 bases, the J end lost 6 bases, and 15 bases lay between the germline ends. Unique molecular identifiers tagged the TCRbeta library. TCRdb used MiXCR to reprocess the PCR reads, holding one entry per CDR3 protein. The sample yields 250,000 or so distinct CDR3 sequences, under 9.5% seen once. This receptor was taken from a male patient younger than 18 who had a stem cell transplant for acute lymphoblastic leukemia, so the T cells may come from the graft donor. Material: PBMCs, mostly from graft donor cells, obtained 180 days after TCRalphabeta/CD19-depleted stem cell transplant. The chain carries TRBV4-1 and TRBJ2-7, with D maybe TRBD2 (6 bases). The CDR3 nucleotides read TGCGCCAGCAGCCAAGATAGCTGGGACTTGACCGAGCAGTACTTC. Translation gives CASSQDSWDLTEQYF.